A single sample is the source of the 4 T cell receptor beta chains below, sequenced in a study of blood T cell repertoires in COVID-19. The method was immunoSEQ multiplex PCR; TCRdb's version includes in-frame clones alone and lacks a portion of them. Of approximately 200,000 clones in the sample, 82% were seen once. The sample consisted of PBMCs or T cells enriched from blood (not recorded which). These TCRs come from a man between 35 and 55 years old who had recovered from COVID-19.

This clone appeared a few times. Other DNA sequences within the sample encode an identical CDR3. The chain joins TRBV7-9 to TRBJ2-3; perhaps TRBD2 as D (5 bases). Germline CDR1 is SEHNR and CDR2 is FQNEAQ (reference sequence). The CDR3 is made up of 13 amino acids. Trimming took off 5 bases at V and 1 base at J, with 7 bases between the two ends. CDR3 protein: CASSLSGTDTQYF. DNA of the CDR3: TGTGCCAGCAGCCTTAGCGGCACAGATACGCAGTATTTT.

This clone was counted only a few times. This chain connects TRBV7-2 to TRBJ2-5; 10 bases align to TRBD1. Germline V lookup: CDR1 SGHTA, CDR2 FQGNSA. The CDR3 length is 13 residues. Unmatched junction bases numbered 4, after V lost 7 bases and J lost 5 bases. CDR3 nucleotide sequence: TGTGCCAGCAAAATGACAGGGGGCGAGACCCAGTACTTC. Protein sequence: CASKMTGGETQYF.

The chain combines TRBV5-1 with TRBJ1-3, with 8 bases identical to TRBD1. The CDR3 covers 14 residues. After removal of 5 bases from V and 2 bases from J, the junction contained 3 bases not matched to a gene. Germline V gives CDR1 SGHRS, CDR2 YFSETQ. The CDR3 DNA is TGCGCCAGCAGACTACAGGGGGCTGGAAACACCATATATTTT. This sequence encodes CASRLQGAGNTIYF.

V usage is TRBV6-2 or TRBV6-3 and J usage is TRBJ1-5, with 7 bases matching TRBD1. Germline trimming cut 1 base from V and 0 bases from J; bases unmatched to any gene: 3. Germline V CDR1 and CDR2: MNHEY, SVGEGT. The CDR3 has 16 amino acids. CDR3 DNA: TGTGCCAGCAGTTACTGGACAGGCAATAGCAATCAGCCCCAGCATTTT. It yields the protein CASSYWTGNSNQPQHF.